This T cell receptor beta chain stems from a study of T cell responses to AZD1222 COVID-19 vaccine. The V gene lost 5 bases and the J gene lost 4 bases, with 12 bases spanning the gap. The CDR3 loop spans 14 amino acids. Germline loops: CDR1 LNHDA, CDR2 SQIVND (reference sequence). The assay was immunoSEQ multiplex PCR, and TCRdb's table has in-frame clones only and misses some. In the table there are roughly 150,000 clones, approximately 90% of which are singletons. The chain recombines TRBV19 with TRBJ1-5; D not certain. The material was peripheral blood, obtained 28 days after the second AZD1222 dose. The receptor was isolated from an adult who received the AZD1222 COVID-19 vaccine. The CDR3 is CASSYKGLNQPQHF. CDR3 sequence (DNA): TGTGCCAGTAGTTATAAGGGTTTGAATCAGCCCCAGCATTTT. Full variable domain (outside the CDR3, taken from reference TRBV19 and TRBJ1-5): DGGITQSPKYLFRKEGQNVTLSCEQNLNHDAMYWYRQDPGQGLRLIYYSQIVNDFQKGDIAEGYSVSREKKESFPLTVTSAQKNPTAFYLCASSYKGLNQPQHFGDGTRLSIL.